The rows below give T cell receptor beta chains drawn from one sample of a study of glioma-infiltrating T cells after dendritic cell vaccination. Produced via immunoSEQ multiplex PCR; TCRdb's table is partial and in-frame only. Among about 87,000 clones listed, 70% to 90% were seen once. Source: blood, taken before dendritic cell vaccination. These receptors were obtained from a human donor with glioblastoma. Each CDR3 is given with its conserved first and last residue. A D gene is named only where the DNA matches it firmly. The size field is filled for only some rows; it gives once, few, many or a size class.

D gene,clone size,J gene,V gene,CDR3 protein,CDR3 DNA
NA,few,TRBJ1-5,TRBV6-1,CASAGERGQPQHF,TGTGCCAGCGCCGGGGAACGGGGTCAGCCCCAGCATTTT
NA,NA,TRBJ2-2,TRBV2,CASSEVSTGELFF,TGTGCCAGCAGTGAGGTCAGCACCGGGGAGCTGTTTTTT
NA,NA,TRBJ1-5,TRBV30,CAWSGGQVYSNQPQHF,TGTGCCTGGAGTGGGGGGCAGGTCTATAGCAATCAGCCCCAGCATTTT
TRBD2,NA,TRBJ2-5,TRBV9,CASSIGLAGGSETQYF,TGTGCCAGCAGCATCGGACTAGCGGGAGGGTCAGAGACCCAGTACTTC
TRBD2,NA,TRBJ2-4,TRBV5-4,CASSLEGGGDIQYF,TGTGCCAGCAGCTTGGAAGGCGGGGGGGACATTCAGTACTTC
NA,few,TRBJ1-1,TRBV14,CASSQPGARTEAFF,TGTGCCAGCAGCCAACCAGGGGCGCGGACTGAAGCTTTCTTT
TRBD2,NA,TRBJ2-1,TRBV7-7,CASSPTSVGTSEQFF,TGTGCTAGCAGCCCCACTAGCGTGGGTACTAGTGAGCAGTTCTTC
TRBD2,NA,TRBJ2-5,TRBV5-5,CASSFQGGETQYF,TGTGCCAGCAGCTTCCAGGGAGGGGAGACCCAGTACTTC
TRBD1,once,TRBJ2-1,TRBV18,CASSTGTGGYNEQFF,TGTGCCAGCTCTACCGGGACAGGGGGCTACAATGAGCAGTTCTTC
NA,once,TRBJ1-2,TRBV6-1,CASSESGSDYGYTF,TGTGCCAGCAGTGAGAGTGGGAGCGACTATGGCTACACCTTC
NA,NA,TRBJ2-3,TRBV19,CASSIKGEQDTQYF,TGTGCCAGTAGTATAAAGGGGGAGCAGGATACGCAGTATTTT
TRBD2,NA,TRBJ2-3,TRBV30,CAWGGLAEFTDTQYF,TGTGCCTGGGGGGGTCTAGCGGAATTCACAGATACGCAGTATTTT
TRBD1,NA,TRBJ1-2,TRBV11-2,CASSDWTGINYGYTF,TGTGCCAGCAGCGATTGGACAGGCATCAACTATGGCTACACCTTC
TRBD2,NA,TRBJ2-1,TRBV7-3,CASSASGANNEQFF,TGTGCCAGCAGCGCGAGCGGGGCCAATAATGAGCAGTTCTTC
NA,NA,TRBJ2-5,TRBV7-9,CASSPRQALQETQYF,TGTGCCAGCAGCCCCCGACAGGCGCTACAAGAGACCCAGTACTTC
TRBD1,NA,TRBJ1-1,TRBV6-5,CASSLGQGPPAEAFF,TGTGCCAGCAGCCTGGGACAGGGCCCACCCGCTGAAGCTTTCTTT
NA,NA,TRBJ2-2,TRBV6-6,CASSYSRSGELFF,TGTGCCAGCAGTTACTCGAGGTCCGGGGAGCTGTTTTTT
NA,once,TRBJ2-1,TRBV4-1,CASSQDGLANNEQFF,TGCGCCAGCAGCCAAGATGGGCTAGCTAACAATGAGCAGTTCTTC
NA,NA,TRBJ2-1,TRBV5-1,CASSTRDEQFF,TGCGCCAGCAGTACGAGGGATGAGCAGTTCTTC
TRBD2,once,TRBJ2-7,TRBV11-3,CASSSGTSGRPRSYEQYF,TGTGCCAGCAGCTCCGGGACTAGCGGGAGACCTCGCTCCTACGAGCAGTACTTC
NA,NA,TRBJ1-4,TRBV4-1,CASSQDLGGTNEKLFF,TGCGCCAGCAGCCAAGATTTGGGGGGGACTAATGAAAAACTGTTTTTT
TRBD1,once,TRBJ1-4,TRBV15,CATSRDSGTGGEKLFF,TGTGCCACCAGCAGAGATTCTGGGACAGGGGGCGAAAAACTGTTTTTT
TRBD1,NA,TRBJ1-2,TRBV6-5,CASSYLRQGLTDGYTF,TGTGCCAGCAGTTACTTAAGACAGGGCTTGACCGATGGCTACACCTTC
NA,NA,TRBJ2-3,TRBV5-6,CASSLRSAADTQYF,TGTGCCAGCAGCTTGAGGTCAGCGGCAGATACGCAGTATTTT
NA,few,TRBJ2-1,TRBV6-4,CASSVDSNNEQFF,TGTGCCAGCAGTGTGGACAGTAACAATGAGCAGTTCTTC
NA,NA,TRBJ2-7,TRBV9,CASSVAPGAGYEQYF,TGTGCCAGCAGCGTGGCCCCAGGGGCAGGGTACGAGCAGTACTTC
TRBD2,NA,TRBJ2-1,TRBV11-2,CASSPLAGRSYNEQFF,TGTGCCAGCAGCCCACTAGCGGGGCGCTCCTACAATGAGCAGTTCTTC
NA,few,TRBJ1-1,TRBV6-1,CASSVTPRGMNTEAFF,TGTGCCAGCAGTGTAACCCCCAGGGGCATGAACACTGAAGCTTTCTTT
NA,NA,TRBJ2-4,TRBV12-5,CASGPDSGLNQYF,TGTGCTAGTGGTCCTGACAGTGGGTTAAATCAGTACTTC
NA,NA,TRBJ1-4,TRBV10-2,CASSESPQGHEKLFF,TGCGCCAGCAGTGAGTCGCCACAGGGTCATGAAAAACTGTTTTTT
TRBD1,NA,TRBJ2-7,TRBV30,CAWSRPGQGYEQYF,TGTGCCTGGAGTCGCCCGGGACAGGGATACGAGCAGTACTTC
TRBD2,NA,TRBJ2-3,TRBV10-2,CASSESTGGADTQYF,TGCGCCAGCAGTGAGTCGACCGGGGGGGCAGATACGCAGTATTTT
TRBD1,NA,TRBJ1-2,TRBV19,CASSIAPTGTGGYGYTF,TGTGCCAGTAGTATAGCCCCGACCGGGACAGGGGGATATGGCTACACCTTC
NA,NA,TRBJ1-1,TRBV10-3,CAISELPDMGLAEAFF,TGTGCCATCAGTGAGTTACCGGACATGGGGCTGGCTGAAGCTTTCTTT
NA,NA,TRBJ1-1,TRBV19,CASSTRESNTEAFF,TGTGCCAGTAGTACCAGGGAATCAAACACTGAAGCTTTCTTT
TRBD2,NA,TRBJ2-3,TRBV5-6,CASSLVSRLAVTSTDTQYF,TGTGCCAGCAGCTTGGTTTCCCGACTAGCAGTTACTAGCACAGATACGCAGTATTTT
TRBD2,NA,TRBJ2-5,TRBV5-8,CASSLKPGTSLSETQYF,TGTGCCAGCAGCTTGAAGCCCGGGACTAGCTTATCGGAGACCCAGTACTTC
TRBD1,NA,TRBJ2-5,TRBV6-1,CASRGGSETQYF,TGTGCCAGCCGAGGGGGCTCGGAGACCCAGTACTTC
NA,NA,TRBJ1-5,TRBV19,CASGLSSNQPQHF,TGTGCCAGTGGGCTGTCAAGCAATCAGCCCCAGCATTTT
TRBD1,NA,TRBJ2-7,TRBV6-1,CAISEIAGQGRDEQYF,TGTGCCATCAGTGAAATTGCGGGACAGGGTAGAGACGAGCAGTACTTC
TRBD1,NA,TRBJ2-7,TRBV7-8,CASSSTGFYYEQYF,TGTGCCAGCAGCTCGACAGGGTTTTACTACGAGCAGTACTTC
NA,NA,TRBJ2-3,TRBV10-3,CAISVSQGTQYF,TGTGCCATCAGTGTTTCCCAGGGTACGCAGTATTTT
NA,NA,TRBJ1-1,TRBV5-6,CASSLLPGGTEAFF,TGTGCCAGCAGCCTCTTGCCGGGGGGCACTGAAGCTTTCTTT